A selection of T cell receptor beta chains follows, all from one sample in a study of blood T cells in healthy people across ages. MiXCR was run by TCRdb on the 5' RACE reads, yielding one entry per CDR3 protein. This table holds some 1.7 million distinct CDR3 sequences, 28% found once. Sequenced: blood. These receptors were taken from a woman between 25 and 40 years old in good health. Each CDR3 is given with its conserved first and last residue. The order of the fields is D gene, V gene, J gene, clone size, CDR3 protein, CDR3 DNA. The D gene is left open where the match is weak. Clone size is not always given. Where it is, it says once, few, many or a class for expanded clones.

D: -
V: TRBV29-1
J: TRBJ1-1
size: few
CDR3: CSVVPARGGEAFF
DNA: TGCAGCGTTGTCCCTGCTCGAGGTGGTGAAGCTTTCTTT

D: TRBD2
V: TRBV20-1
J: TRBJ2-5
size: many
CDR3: CSARGLVETQYF
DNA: TGCAGCGCTAGGGGACTAGTAGAGACCCAGTACTTC

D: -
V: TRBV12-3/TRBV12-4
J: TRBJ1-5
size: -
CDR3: CASSQTGDTQHF
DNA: TGTGCCAGCAGTCAGACCGGTGACACGCAGCATTTT

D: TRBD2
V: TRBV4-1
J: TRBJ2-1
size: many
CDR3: CASSQVVPLAGGPNEQFF
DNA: TGCGCCAGCAGCCAAGTAGTCCCCCTAGCGGGAGGGCCAAATGAGCAGTTCTTC

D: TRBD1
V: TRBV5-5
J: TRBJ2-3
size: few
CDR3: CASSLLQGLDTQYF
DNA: TGTGCCAGCAGCTTGTTACAGGGGCTCGATACGCAGTATTTT

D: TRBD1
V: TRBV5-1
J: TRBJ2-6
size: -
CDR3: CASSPGQQPGANVLTF
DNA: TGCGCCAGCAGCCCGGGACAGCAGCCTGGGGCCAACGTCCTGACTTTC

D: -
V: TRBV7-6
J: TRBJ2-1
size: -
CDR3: CASTLQEGEQFF
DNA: TGTGCCAGCACCCTGCAAGAAGGTGAGCAGTTCTTC

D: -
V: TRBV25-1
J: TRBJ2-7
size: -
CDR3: CASSAIQGSFSDEQYF
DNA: TGTGCCAGCAGTGCTATACAGGGAAGTTTTTCCGACGAGCAGTACTTC

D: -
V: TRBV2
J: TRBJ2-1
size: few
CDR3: CASSPSELTYGQFF
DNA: TGTGCCAGCAGCCCCTCGGAGCTTACCTACGGGCAGTTCTTC

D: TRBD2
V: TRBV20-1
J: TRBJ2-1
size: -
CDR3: CSASSSSGGVYNEQFF
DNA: TGCAGTGCTTCCTCCTCTAGCGGGGGGGTCTACAATGAGCAGTTCTTC

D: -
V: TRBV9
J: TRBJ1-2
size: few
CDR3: CASSEGHREGGYTF
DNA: TGTGCCAGCAGCGAGGGACACCGCGAGGGTGGCTACACCTTC

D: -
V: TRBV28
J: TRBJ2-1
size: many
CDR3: CASSLGGGGSGLVQFF
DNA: TGTGCCAGCAGTTTAGGAGGGGGGGGCTCCGGGTTGGTGCAGTTCTTC

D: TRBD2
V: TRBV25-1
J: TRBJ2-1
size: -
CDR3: CASSEGGRAMNEQFF
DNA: TGTGCCAGCAGTGAAGGCGGGAGGGCCATGAATGAGCAGTTCTTC

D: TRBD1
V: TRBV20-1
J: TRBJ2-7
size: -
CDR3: CSAKDRGYEQYF
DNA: TGCAGTGCTAAGGACAGGGGGTACGAGCAGTACTTC

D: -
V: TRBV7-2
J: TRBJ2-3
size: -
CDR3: CASSLALVTDTQYF
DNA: TGTGCCAGCAGCTTAGCCCTCGTCACAGATACGCAGTATTTT

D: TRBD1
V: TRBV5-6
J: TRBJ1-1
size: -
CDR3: CASSPRTGGEAFF
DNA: TGTGCCAGCAGCCCCCGGACAGGGGGCGAAGCTTTCTTT

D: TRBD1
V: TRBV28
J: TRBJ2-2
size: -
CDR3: CASSLTGGGTGELFF
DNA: TGTGCCAGCAGTTTGACAGGGGGCGGCACCGGGGAGCTGTTTTTT

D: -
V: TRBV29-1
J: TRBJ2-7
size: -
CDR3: CSVVTGGAYEQYF
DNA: TGCAGCGTTGTTACAGGAGGGGCCTACGAGCAGTACTTC

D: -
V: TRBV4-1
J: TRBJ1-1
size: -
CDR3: CASSQDSGRREAFF
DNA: TGCGCCAGCAGCCAAGATAGTGGCAGACGCGAGGCTTTCTTT

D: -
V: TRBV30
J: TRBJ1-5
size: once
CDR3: CAWSDPGKPQHF
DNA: TGTGCCTGGAGTGACCCGGGAAAGCCCCAGCATTTT

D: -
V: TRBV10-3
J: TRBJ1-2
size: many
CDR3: CAISESGGDYGYTF
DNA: TGTGCCATCAGTGAGTCAGGAGGAGACTATGGCTACACCTTC

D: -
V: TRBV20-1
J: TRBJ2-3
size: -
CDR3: CSARDARTSADTQYF
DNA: TGCAGTGCTAGAGACGCCAGGACTTCGGCAGATACGCAGTATTTT

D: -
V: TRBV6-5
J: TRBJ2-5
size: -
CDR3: CASSPGGEKTQYF
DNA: TGTGCCAGCAGTCCCGGGGGCGAGAAGACCCAGTACTTC

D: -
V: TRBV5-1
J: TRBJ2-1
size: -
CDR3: CASSLAWEWGNNEQFF
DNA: TGCGCCAGCAGCCTGGCATGGGAATGGGGTAACAATGAGCAGTTCTTC

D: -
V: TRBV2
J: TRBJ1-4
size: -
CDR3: CASSDGGQFSANEKLFF
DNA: TGTGCCAGCAGTGACGGGGGGCAGTTTTCGGCTAATGAAAAACTGTTTTTT

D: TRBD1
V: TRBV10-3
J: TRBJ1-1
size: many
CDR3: CAIRPDRGNAFF
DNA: TGTGCCATCAGGCCGGACAGGGGTAACGCTTTCTTT

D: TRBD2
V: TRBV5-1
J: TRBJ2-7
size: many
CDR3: CASSPDAGRAGEQYF
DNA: TGCGCCAGCAGCCCCGACGCCGGGAGGGCCGGTGAGCAGTACTTC